The rows below give T cell receptor beta chains drawn from one sample of a study of shared clonotypes between healthy human individuals. The assay was immunoSEQ multiplex PCR, and TCRdb's table has in-frame clones only and misses some. The top ten hold 0.32% of the sample, which has hundreds of thousands of clones, 90% to 97% seen once. What was sequenced was memory CD8+ T cells sorted from blood. These receptors were obtained from a man aged 30 to 45 in good health. Each CDR3 is given with its conserved first and last residue. The order of the fields is J gene, V gene, clone size, CDR3 length, D gene, CDR3 protein, CDR3 DNA. A D gene is named only where the DNA matches it firmly. Size is stated for part of the rows, as once, few or many counts, or as a class when the clone is expanded.

TRBJ2-1,TRBV28,NA,14,NA,CASRGGGANNEQFF,TGTGCCAGCAGAGGGGGGGGAGCTAACAATGAGCAGTTCTTC
TRBJ2-3,TRBV25-1,NA,17,NA,CASSGTVRVRGTDTQYF,TGTGCCAGCAGTGGAACGGTGCGGGTAAGAGGCACAGATACGCAGTATTTT
TRBJ2-2,TRBV6-8,NA,11,NA,CASSYGGELFF,TGTGCCAGCAGTTACGGTGGGGAGCTGTTTTTT
TRBJ1-5,TRBV5-5,NA,16,NA,CASSLAFMGSGQPQHF,TGTGCCAGCAGCTTGGCTTTCATGGGGAGCGGTCAGCCCCAGCATTTT
TRBJ1-2,TRBV7-2,once,15,NA,CASSQTGAIDYGYTF,TGTGCCAGCAGCCAGACAGGCGCGATCGACTATGGCTACACCTTC
TRBJ2-5,TRBV4-2,NA,17,NA,CASSQGRGPKGQETQYF,TGTGCCAGCAGCCAAGGCCGCGGTCCCAAGGGTCAAGAGACCCAGTACTTC
TRBJ2-5,TRBV7-3,few,13,NA,CASSPTPQETQYF,TGTGCCAGCAGCCCCACTCCCCAAGAGACCCAGTACTTC
TRBJ2-4,TRBV15,NA,12,NA,CATSRDSGIQYF,TGTGCCACCAGCAGAGATTCAGGGATTCAGTACTTC
TRBJ1-2,TRBV2,NA,18,NA,CASSEVWGGSQVYYGYTF,TGTGCCAGCAGTGAAGTCTGGGGGGGCAGTCAAGTGTACTATGGCTACACCTTC
TRBJ1-4,TRBV28,NA,14,TRBD1,CASSKDRGLEKLFF,TGTGCCAGCAGCAAGGACAGGGGACTTGAAAAACTGTTTTTT
TRBJ2-6,TRBV27,NA,18,NA,CASSLRPTGISGANVLTF,TGTGCCAGCAGTTTACGGCCGACGGGGATCTCTGGGGCCAACGTCCTGACTTTC
TRBJ2-2,TRBV28,NA,11,NA,CASSFPGELFF,TGTGCCAGCAGTTTCCCCGGGGAGCTGTTTTTT
TRBJ2-7,TRBV7-2,NA,16,TRBD1,CASSLIPGQDHYEQYF,TGTGCCAGCAGCTTAATACCGGGACAGGATCACTACGAGCAGTACTTC
TRBJ2-1,TRBV5-1,NA,13,TRBD1,CASSPQTGSEQFF,TGCGCCAGCAGCCCTCAGACAGGGTCTGAGCAGTTCTTC
TRBJ2-1,TRBV6-5,NA,16,TRBD2,CASSYLGTSGYNEQFF,TGTGCCAGCAGTTACCTCGGGACTAGCGGCTACAATGAGCAGTTCTTC
TRBJ1-3,TRBV27,once,14,NA,CASSFRGSGNTIYF,TGTGCCAGCAGTTTTCGAGGCTCTGGAAACACCATATATTTT
TRBJ2-1,TRBV11-2,NA,15,NA,CASSPRQWSYNEQFF,TGTGCCAGCAGCCCCAGACAATGGTCCTACAATGAGCAGTTCTTC
TRBJ1-2,TRBV18,NA,16,TRBD1,CASSPTTGLPNYGYTF,TGTGCCAGCTCCCCTACGACAGGGCTACCTAACTATGGCTACACCTTC
TRBJ2-7,TRBV28,NA,14,NA,CASTPDILLYEQYF,TGTGCCAGCACCCCGGACATTCTGCTGTACGAGCAGTACTTC
TRBJ2-1,TRBV19,NA,13,TRBD2,CASRTSGNREQFF,TGTGCCAGTAGGACTAGCGGGAACCGTGAGCAGTTCTTC
TRBJ1-5,TRBV28,NA,12,NA,CASSLSSGPKHF,TGTGCCAGCAGTTTATCATCGGGGCCCAAGCATTTT
TRBJ2-1,TRBV19,NA,15,NA,CASSTELSSYNEQFF,TGTGCCAGTAGTACCGAACTGAGCTCCTACAATGAGCAGTTCTTC
TRBJ2-7,TRBV28,NA,14,NA,CASSPVFIRREQYF,TGTGCCAGCAGTCCCGTTTTTATTCGGAGAGAGCAGTACTTC
TRBJ2-7,TRBV6-6,NA,12,NA,CASSRAIYEQYF,TGTGCCAGCAGTAGGGCAATCTACGAGCAGTACTTC
TRBJ2-2,TRBV6-1,NA,15,TRBD2,CAIRTSGKESGELFF,TGTGCCATTAGGACTAGCGGGAAAGAATCCGGGGAGCTGTTTTTT